The present T cell receptor beta chain was sequenced within a study of T-cell reconstitution after alpha-beta-depleted transplantation in children. Study observations and caveats: Hyperexpanded clones declined; after one year, newly produced T cells mostly supplied diversity. Expanded graft clones numbering several hundred reportedly gave rise to alpha-beta T cells about two months after transplant.

Concerning this clonotype itself: Its antigen is undetermined.

The TCRbeta library was prepared with unique molecular identifiers. TCRdb re-derived calls from the PCR reads in MiXCR, one entry per CDR3 protein. This sample has about 460,000 distinct CDR3 sequences, with about 10% found just once. The CDR3 runs to 13 residues. Trimming stripped 5 bases from V and 2 bases from J, with 9 bases between. This TCR derives from a female patient aged 2-9 years who had a stem cell transplant for aplastic anemia, so the T cells may come from the graft donor. The specimen was PBMCs, mostly from graft donor cells, collected 180 days after TCRalphabeta/CD19-depleted stem cell transplant. This chain joins TRBV12-3 or TRBV12-4 and TRBJ1-2, with D uncertain. As DNA, the CDR3 is TGTGCCAGCAGTCCGGCGGGAAACTATGGCTACACCTTC. Amino acids: CASSPAGNYGYTF.